The present T cell receptor beta chain was sequenced within a study of molecular identifiers for immune sequencing clone quantification. The CDR3 spans 15 residues. The V end was cut by 0 bases, the J end by 0 bases, with 7 bases between. CDR1 KGHSY and CDR2 FQNENV come from the germline V gene. TCRdb processed the PCR reads anew with MiXCR; each CDR3 protein has one entry. The sample has under 75,000 distinct CDR3 sequences, about 19% seen once; the top ten hold more than 1.3%. This clonotype was found many times. The sequenced sample was naive CD8+ T cells from blood, with Jurkat cell RNA spiked in. Subset described: FACS-sorted CD8+CD4-CCR7+CD45RA+ naive T cells. This chain joins TRBV16 and TRBJ2-3; D not certain. This TCR was sampled from a human donor in good health. Some libraries in this study had Jurkat cell RNA spiked in. As DNA, the CDR3 is TGTGCCAGCAGCCAATCCATGGGAAGCACAGATACGCAGTATTTT. Its protein product is CASSQSMGSTDTQYF.